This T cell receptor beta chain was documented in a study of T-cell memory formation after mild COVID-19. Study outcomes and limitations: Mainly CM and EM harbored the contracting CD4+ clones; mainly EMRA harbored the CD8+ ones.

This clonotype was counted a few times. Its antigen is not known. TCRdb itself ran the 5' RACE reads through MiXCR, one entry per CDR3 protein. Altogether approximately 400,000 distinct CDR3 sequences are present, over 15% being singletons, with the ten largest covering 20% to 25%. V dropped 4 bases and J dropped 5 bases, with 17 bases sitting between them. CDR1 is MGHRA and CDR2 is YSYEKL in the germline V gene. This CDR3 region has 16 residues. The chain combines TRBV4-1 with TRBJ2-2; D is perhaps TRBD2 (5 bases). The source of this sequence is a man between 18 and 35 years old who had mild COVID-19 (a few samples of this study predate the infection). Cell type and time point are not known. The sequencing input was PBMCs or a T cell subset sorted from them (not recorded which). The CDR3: CASSPTDLTWTGELFF. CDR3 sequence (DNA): TGCGCCAGCAGCCCCACGGACTTGACGTGGACCGGGGAGCTGTTTTTT.